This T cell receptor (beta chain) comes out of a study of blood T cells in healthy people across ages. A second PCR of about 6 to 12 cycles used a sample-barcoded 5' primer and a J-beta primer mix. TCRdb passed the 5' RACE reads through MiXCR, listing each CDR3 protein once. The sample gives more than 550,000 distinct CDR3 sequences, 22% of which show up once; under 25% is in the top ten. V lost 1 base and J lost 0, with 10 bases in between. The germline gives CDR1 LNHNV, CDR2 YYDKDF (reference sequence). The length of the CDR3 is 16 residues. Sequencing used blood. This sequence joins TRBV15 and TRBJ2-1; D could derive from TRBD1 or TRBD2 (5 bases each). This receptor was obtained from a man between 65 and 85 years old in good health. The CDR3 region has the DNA TGTGCCACCAGCAGAGCGAGGGGTAGCTCCTACAATGAGCAGTTCTTC. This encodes CATSRARGSSYNEQFF.